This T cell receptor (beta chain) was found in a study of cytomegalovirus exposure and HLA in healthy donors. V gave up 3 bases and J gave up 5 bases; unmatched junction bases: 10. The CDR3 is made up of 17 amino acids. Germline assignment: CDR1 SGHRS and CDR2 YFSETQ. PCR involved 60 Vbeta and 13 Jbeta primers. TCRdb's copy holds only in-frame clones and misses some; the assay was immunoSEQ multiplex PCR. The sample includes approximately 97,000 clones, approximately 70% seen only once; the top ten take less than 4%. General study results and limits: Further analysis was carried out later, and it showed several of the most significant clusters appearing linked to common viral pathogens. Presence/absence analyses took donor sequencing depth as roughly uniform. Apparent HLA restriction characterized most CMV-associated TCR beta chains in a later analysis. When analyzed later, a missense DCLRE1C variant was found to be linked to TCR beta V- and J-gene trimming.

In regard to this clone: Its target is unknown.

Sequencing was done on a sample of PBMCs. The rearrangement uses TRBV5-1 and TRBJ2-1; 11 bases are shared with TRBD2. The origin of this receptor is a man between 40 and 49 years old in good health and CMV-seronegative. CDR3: CASSSTSGGLIDNEQFF. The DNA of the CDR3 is TGCGCCAGCAGCTCAACTAGCGGGGGCCTCATTGACAATGAGCAGTTCTTC.